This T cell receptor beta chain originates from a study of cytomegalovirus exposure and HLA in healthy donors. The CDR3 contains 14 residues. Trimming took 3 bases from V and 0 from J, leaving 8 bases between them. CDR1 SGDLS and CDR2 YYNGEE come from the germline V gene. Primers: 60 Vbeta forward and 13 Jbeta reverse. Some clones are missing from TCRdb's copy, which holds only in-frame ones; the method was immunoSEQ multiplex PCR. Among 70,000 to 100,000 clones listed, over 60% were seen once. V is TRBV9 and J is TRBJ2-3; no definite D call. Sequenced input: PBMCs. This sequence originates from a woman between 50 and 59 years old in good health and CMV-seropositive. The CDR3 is CASSAQYSTDTQYF. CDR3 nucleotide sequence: TGTGCCAGCAGCGCACAGTATAGCACAGATACGCAGTATTTT.